Presented here are 21 T cell receptor beta chains from one specimen sequenced in a study of CD8 T cells in ankylosing spondylitis. A single record per CDR3 protein comes from TCRdb applying MiXCR to the 5' RACE reads. The sample has some 340,000 distinct CDR3 sequences; roughly 15% are singletons. The sample taken for sequencing was blood, either unsorted or a sorted T cell fraction (not recorded which). The origin of the receptors is a male donor with ankylosing spondylitis or in good health (not recorded which).

The V call is TRBV5-1, the J call TRBJ2-3; D is perhaps TRBD1 (5 bases). This CDR3 has 14 amino acids. Germline CDR1 SGHRS, CDR2 YFSETQ. V lost 2 bases to trimming and J lost 2 bases, with 9 bases between them. CDR3 amino acids: CASSFSDNTDTQYF. The CDR3 DNA is TGCGCCAGCAGCTTTTCGGACAACACAGATACGCAGTATTTT.

The chain recombines TRBV15 with TRBJ1-1, with no clear D. Trimming left V 1 base short and J 8 bases short, with 8 bases between. This CDR3 has 12 amino acids. The V gene's germline CDR1 is LNHNV and CDR2 YYDKDF (reference sequence). Here the CDR3 reads CATSRGRAEAFF. CDR3 sequence (DNA): TGTGCCACCAGCAGAGGAAGGGCGGAAGCTTTCTTT.

In its sample, this clonotype was seen a few times. The J gene is TRBJ1-1, the V gene TRBV6-6; D not resolved. V dropped 7 bases and J dropped 3 bases, with 12 bases sitting between them. The germline CDR1 and CDR2 sequences are MNHNY and SVGAGI (reference sequence). The CDR3 contains 13 residues. The CDR3 nucleotides read TGTGCCAGCAAAGGAGGGTCCTACACTGAAGCTTTCTTT. As protein: CASKGGSYTEAFF.

In its sample, this clonotype was seen a few times. The rearrangement joins TRBV12-3 or TRBV12-4 to TRBJ2-7, with D maybe TRBD1 (6 bases). Trimming cost V 3 bases and J 3 bases, with 15 bases left between them. This CDR3 has 15 amino acids. The CDR3 DNA reads TGTGCCAGCAGTTTTGGACAGCTCCTTTACTACGAGCAGTACTTC. It specifies CASSFGQLLYYEQYF.

V and J are TRBV12-3 or TRBV12-4 and TRBJ2-7; D is unclear. CDR3 length equals 13 residues. V was trimmed by 7 bases and J by 0 bases, leaving 10 bases between them. The CDR3 bases are TGTGCCAGCACCGACTCGAGCTCCTACGAGCAGTACTTC. This codes for CASTDSSSYEQYF.

This clonotype was seen ten or more times. V and J are TRBV5-1 and TRBJ2-1, with D perhaps matching TRBD1 (5 bases). Germline V CDR1 and CDR2: SGHRS, YFSETQ. V dropped 4 bases and J dropped 0 bases, with 14 bases sitting between them. The CDR3 spans 16 residues. The DNA of the CDR3 is TGCGCCAGCAGCCAACAGGAACGAAGCTCCTACAATGAGCAGTTCTTC. Its protein product is CASSQQERSSYNEQFF.

The table lists this clonotype with many counts. The chain joins TRBV7-8 to TRBJ1-5; D gene unclear. The length of the CDR3 is 11 residues. V shed 1 base and J shed 11 bases, with 6 bases lying between them. CDR1 is SGHVS and CDR2 is FQNEAQ in the germline V gene. DNA of the CDR3: TGTGCCAGCAGCTTAGGTGGGACCCAGCATTTT. Translated, it gives CASSLGGTQHF.

The V call is TRBV25-1, the J call TRBJ2-5; D remains unclear. This CDR3 has 15 residues. Germline lookup yields CDR1 MGHDK and CDR2 SYGVNS. V lost 3 bases, J lost 1 base, and 12 bases lay in between. The CDR3 protein is CASSDPSLGQETQYF. Written as DNA, the CDR3 is TGTGCCAGCAGTGATCCGAGCCTTGGCCAAGAGACCCAGTACTTC.

This clonotype was counted a few times. The chain employs TRBV12-3 or TRBV12-4 and TRBJ2-4, with TRBD1 matching 7 bases. The CDR3 runs to 14 residues. The J segment lost 0 bases and the V segment lost 10 bases, leaving 6 bases of the junction unmatched. CDR3 in DNA: TGTGCCACCGTGCAGGGGGAAGCCAAAAACATTCAGTACTTC. Translation gives CATVQGEAKNIQYF.

This clonotype was seen repeatedly, ten times or more. The chain combines TRBV29-1 with TRBJ2-1; D remains unclear. With 7 bases removed from V and 7 bases from J, the gap between germline ends came to 26 bases. The CDR3 runs to 16 residues. Germline CDR1 and CDR2: SQVTM and ANQGSEA. The CDR3 is CSATSPTAESRNEQFF. Here the CDR3 DNA reads TGCAGCGCCACTTCCCCTACTGCCGAATCGCGAAATGAGCAGTTCTTC.

The genes are TRBV10-3 and TRBJ1-6; TRBD1 is a possible D gene (5 bases). Trimming took 5 bases from V and 5 from J, leaving 16 bases between them. Germline CDR1 is ENHRY and CDR2 is SYGVKD. The CDR3 runs 16 residues. The CDR3 nucleotides are TGTGCCATCAGTTCCTCTCGGGACGGAAATAATTCACCCCTCCACTTT. Residues: CAISSSRDGNNSPLHF.

V gene TRBV5-5 combines with J gene TRBJ2-1, with a weak D call TRBD2 (7 bases). The ends were cut back, 3 bases at V and 0 bases at J, with 19 bases in the middle. The CDR3 is 18 residues long. The V gene's germline CDR1 is SGHKS and CDR2 YYEKEE (reference sequence). CDR3 sequence reads: CASSSRWGGPSSYNEQFF. For the CDR3, the DNA is TGTGCCAGCAGCTCACGATGGGGGGGGCCGAGCTCCTACAATGAGCAGTTCTTC.

This clonotype was found a few times. The chain has TRBV4-1 and TRBJ1-2, with 9 bases that match TRBD1. Germline V gene sequence: CDR1 MGHRA, CDR2 YSYEKL. The V gene end was trimmed by 5 bases and the J gene end by 7 bases; junction bases not matched to a gene: 5. CDR3 length: 13 residues. The DNA of the CDR3 is TGCGCCAGCAGCGGACGACAGGGGGGTGGCTACACCTTC. The encoded protein is CASSGRQGGGYTF.

There are many counts of this clonotype. The chain joins TRBV5-1 to TRBJ2-2; 8 nucleotides match TRBD2. The junction had 2 bases not matched to a gene; V was cut back by 1 base and J by 6 bases. Per germline, CDR1 SGHRS and CDR2 YFSETQ. The length of the CDR3 is 14 residues. This CDR3 reads CASSLPREAGELFF. The CDR3 DNA reads as TGCGCCAGCAGCTTGCCGCGGGAGGCCGGGGAGCTGTTTTTT. The full variable domain, rest sourced from reference TRBV5-1 and TRBJ2-2, is KAGVTQTPRYLIKTRGQQVTLSCSPISGHRSVSWYQQTPGQGLQFLFEYFSETQRNKGNFPGRFSGRQFSNSRSEMNVSTLELGDSALYLCASSLPREAGELFFGEGSRLTVL.

This clonotype was seen more than once but under ten times. J is TRBJ2-7 and V is TRBV5-1; TRBD1 agrees at 11 bases. This CDR3 region has 14 residues. Germline trimming cut 3 bases from V and 6 bases from J; bases unmatched to any gene: 5. From germline, CDR1 is SGHRS and CDR2 YFSETQ. CDR3 residues: CASSSDRGHSEQYF. In nucleotides, the CDR3 is TGCGCCAGCAGCTCGGACAGGGGGCATTCCGAGCAGTACTTC.

The chain has TRBV7-9 and TRBJ1-1; no definite D call. Trimming cost V 2 bases and J 2 bases, with 9 bases left between them. Germline V gives CDR1 SEHNR, CDR2 FQNEAQ (reference sequence). This CDR3 is 14 amino acids long. The DNA for the CDR3 is TGTGCCAGCAGCTTACCCCCAGGAAACACTGAAGCTTTCTTT. Its translation is CASSLPPGNTEAFF.

This clonotype appeared many times. The chain combines TRBV5-1 with TRBJ1-1, with D perhaps TRBD1 (5 bases). This CDR3 contains 14 residues. From germline, CDR1 is SGHRS and CDR2 YFSETQ. Trimming removed 4 bases from V and 4 bases from J, with 14 bases in between. CDR3 bases: TGCGCCAGCAGCCCGTGGGCAGACAGCACTGAAGCTTTCTTT. This gives the protein CASSPWADSTEAFF.

A few counts support this clonotype. The chain is built from TRBV5-1 and TRBJ2-1; 8 nucleotides match TRBD1. The length of the CDR3 is 16 residues. V lost 4 bases and J lost 0; bases outside the gene matches: 6. Germline loops: CDR1 SGHRS, CDR2 YFSETQ. The CDR3 DNA is TGCGCCAGCAGCCCGGGACAGGCAAGCTCCTACAATGAGCAGTTCTTC. Translating it yields CASSPGQASSYNEQFF.

This clonotype has more than one count but fewer than ten. This sequence joins TRBV30 and TRBJ1-2; D is possibly TRBD1 (5 bases). The CDR3 is made up of 13 amino acids. CDR1 and CDR2 (germline): GTSNPN, SVGIG (reference sequence). The ends were cut back, 2 bases at V and 8 bases at J, with 15 bases in the middle. CDR3 DNA sequence: TGTGCCTGGAGTATGGCTCAGGGTATGGGCTACACCTTC. Amino acids: CAWSMAQGMGYTF.

This rearrangement joins TRBV20-1 to TRBJ2-4, with a weak D call TRBD2 (5 bases). The germline V gene has CDR1 DFQATT and CDR2 SNEGSKA (reference sequence). The ends were cut back, 6 bases at V and 7 bases at J, with 19 bases in the middle. This CDR3 is 14 amino acids long. The CDR3 sequence is CSARYRARRNIQYF. CDR3 nucleotides: TGCAGTGCCCGCTACCGGGCCCGGAGGAACATTCAGTACTTC.

In the case of this clonotype: A much larger clone differs from this one at a single base, so this may be a read error. In DNA form, the CDR3 reads TGTGCCAGCACCAGCTCCTACAATGAGCAGTTCTTC. It is translated as CASTSSYNEQFF. The rearrangement joins TRBV28 to TRBJ2-1; no clear D gene. The germline CDR1 and CDR2 sequences are MDHEN and SYDVKM. V gave up 7 bases and J gave up 0 bases, with 4 bases separating them. This CDR3 has 12 amino acids.